This T cell receptor (beta chain) was recorded in a study of blood T cells in healthy people across ages. Through a sample-barcoded 5' primer and a J-beta primer mix, a second PCR was run for roughly 6 to 11 cycles. Each cDNA molecule received a tag from a template-switch adaptor that had 12 random nucleotides. TCRdb processed the 5' RACE reads anew with MiXCR; each CDR3 protein has one entry. The repertoire includes 1,500,000 or so distinct CDR3 sequences, 59% of them detected once, and under 8.5% sits in the top ten. This CDR3 region has 16 residues. Trimming shortened V by 0 bases and J by 1 base, and 9 bases separated the two germline ends. Germline V gene data show CDR1 as MGHDK and CDR2 as SYGVNS.

The TCR originated in a man younger than 35 in good health. Sequencing was carried out using blood. This chain joins TRBV25-1 and TRBJ2-2; D might be TRBD1 (5 bases). CDR3 in amino acids: CASSEYFRVNTGELFF. The CDR3, as DNA: TGTGCCAGCAGTGAATATTTCAGGGTGAACACCGGGGAGCTGTTTTTT.